This T cell receptor beta chain was sequenced in a study of T cell repertoires in cytomegalovirus infection. General study points: CMV carriers having the relevant HLA were flagged by cumulative public TCR beta family frequency.

Details on this clonotype: The antigen remains unidentified.

TCRdb re-called the reads with MiXCR, one entry per CDR3 protein. The data hold over 300,000 distinct CDR3 sequences, with 15% to 20% observed a single time. Germline V gene sequence: CDR1 LNHDA, CDR2 SQIVND (reference sequence). The ends were cut back, 6 bases at V and 1 base at J, with 7 bases in the middle. The CDR3 contains 13 residues. The material sequenced was PBMCs. This sequence joins TRBV19 and TRBJ1-5, with TRBD1 as a possible D gene (5 bases). The TCR comes from a human donor in good health (CMV status not recorded). Some clones in this sample may be carry-over from other donors' samples. The CDR3: CASRRGSNQPQHF. The CDR3 nucleotides read TGTGCCAGTAGGCGGGGCAGCAATCAGCCCCAGCATTTT.